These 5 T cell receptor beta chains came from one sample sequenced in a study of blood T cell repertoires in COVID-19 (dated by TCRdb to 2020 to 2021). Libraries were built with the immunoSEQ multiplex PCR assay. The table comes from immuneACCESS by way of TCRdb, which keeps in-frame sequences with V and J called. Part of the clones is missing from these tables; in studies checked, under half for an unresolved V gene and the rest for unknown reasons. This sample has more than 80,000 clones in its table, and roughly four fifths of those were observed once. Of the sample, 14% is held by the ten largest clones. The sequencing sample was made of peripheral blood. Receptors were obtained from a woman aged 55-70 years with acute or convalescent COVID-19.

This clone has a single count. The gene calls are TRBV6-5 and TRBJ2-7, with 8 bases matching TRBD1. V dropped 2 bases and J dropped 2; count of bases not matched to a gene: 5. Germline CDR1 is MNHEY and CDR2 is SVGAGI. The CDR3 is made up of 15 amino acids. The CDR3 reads CASSYAGQGTYEQYF. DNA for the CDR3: TGTGCCAGCAGTTACGCAGGACAGGGAACCTACGAGCAGTACTTC.

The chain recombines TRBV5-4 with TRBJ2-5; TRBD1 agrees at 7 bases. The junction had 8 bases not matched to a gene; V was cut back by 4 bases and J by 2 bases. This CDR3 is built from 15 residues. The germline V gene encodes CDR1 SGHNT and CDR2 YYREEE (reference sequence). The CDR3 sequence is CASSPGQISQETQYF. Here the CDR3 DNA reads TGTGCCAGCAGCCCGGGACAGATCAGTCAAGAGACCCAGTACTTC.

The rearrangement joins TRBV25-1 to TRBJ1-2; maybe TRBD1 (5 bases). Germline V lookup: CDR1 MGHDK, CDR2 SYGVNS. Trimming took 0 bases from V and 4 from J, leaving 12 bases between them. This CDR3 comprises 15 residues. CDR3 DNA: TGTGCCAGCAGTGAATATTCGACGGACACCTATGGCTACACCTTC. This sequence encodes CASSEYSTDTYGYTF.

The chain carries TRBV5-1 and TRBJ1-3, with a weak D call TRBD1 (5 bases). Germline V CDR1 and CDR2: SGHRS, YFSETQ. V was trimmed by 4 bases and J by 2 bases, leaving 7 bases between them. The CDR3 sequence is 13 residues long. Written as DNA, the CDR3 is TGCGCCAGCAGCCAGGGTCCTGGAAACACCATATATTTT. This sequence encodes CASSQGPGNTIYF.

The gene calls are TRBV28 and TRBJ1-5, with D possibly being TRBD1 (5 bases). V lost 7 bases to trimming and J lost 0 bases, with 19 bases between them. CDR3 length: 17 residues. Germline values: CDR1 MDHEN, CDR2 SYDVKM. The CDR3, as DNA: TGTGCCAGCATCTCCTTGGGGCAGTTACATAGCAATCAGCCCCAGCATTTT. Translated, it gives CASISLGQLHSNQPQHF.